This T cell receptor (beta chain) was identified during a study of TIL therapy for anti-PD-1-resistant metastatic lung cancer. Study-wide background: Tumors were harvested before any PD-1/PD-L1 blockade. Tumors carried a median approximately 1.6 non-synonymous mutations per megabase. Broader study findings: TIL clonotype persistence in blood showed no apparent association with response.

This was the immunoSEQ v3 assay. TCRdb's copy holds only in-frame clones and misses some; the assay was immunoSEQ multiplex PCR. The table includes some 16,000 clones, over 65% detected once. Germline V gene sequence: CDR1 PRHDT, CDR2 FYEKMQ (reference sequence). The CDR3 totals 13 residues. Trimming took off 3 bases at V and 0 bases at J, with 6 bases between the two ends. Time point: pre-treatment sample, taken before nivolumab and TIL therapy. For this clone: Its target is unknown. In the same sample, other DNA sequences code for this CDR3.

The starting material was blood, obtained at baseline. The chain couples TRBV13 to TRBJ2-7; D gene uncertain. The TCR originated in a person aged 25-79 years with non-small cell lung cancer. Here the CDR3 reads CASSLGSSYEQYF. CDR3 nucleotide sequence: TGTGCCAGCAGCTTGGGAAGCTCCTACGAGCAGTACTTC.